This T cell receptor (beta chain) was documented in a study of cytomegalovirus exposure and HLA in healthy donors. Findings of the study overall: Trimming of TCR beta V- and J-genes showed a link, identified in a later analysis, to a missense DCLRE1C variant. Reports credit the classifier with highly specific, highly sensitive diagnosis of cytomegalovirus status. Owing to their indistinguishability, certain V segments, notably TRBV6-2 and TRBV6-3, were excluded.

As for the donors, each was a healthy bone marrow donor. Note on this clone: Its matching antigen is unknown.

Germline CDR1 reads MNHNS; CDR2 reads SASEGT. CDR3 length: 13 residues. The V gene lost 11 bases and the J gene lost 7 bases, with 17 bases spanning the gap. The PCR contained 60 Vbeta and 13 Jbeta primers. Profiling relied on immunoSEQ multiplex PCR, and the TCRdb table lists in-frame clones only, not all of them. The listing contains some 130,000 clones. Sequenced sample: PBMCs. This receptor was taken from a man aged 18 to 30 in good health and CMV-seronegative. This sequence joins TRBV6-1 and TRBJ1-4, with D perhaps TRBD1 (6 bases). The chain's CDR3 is CAARVGAGEKLFF. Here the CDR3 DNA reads TGTGCCGCTCGGGTGGGGGCGGGTGAAAAACTGTTTTTT.